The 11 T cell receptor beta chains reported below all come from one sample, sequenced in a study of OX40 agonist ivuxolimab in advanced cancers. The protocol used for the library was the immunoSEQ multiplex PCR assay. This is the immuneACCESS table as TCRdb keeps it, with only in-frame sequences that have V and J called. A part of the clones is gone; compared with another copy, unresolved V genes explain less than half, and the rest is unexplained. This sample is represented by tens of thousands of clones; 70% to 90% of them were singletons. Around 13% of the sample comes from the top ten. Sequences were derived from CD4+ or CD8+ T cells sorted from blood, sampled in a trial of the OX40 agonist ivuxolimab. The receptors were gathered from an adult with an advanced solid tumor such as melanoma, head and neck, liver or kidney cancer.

CDR3 nucleotide sequence: TGTGCCAGCAGCGTGGGAGGGGCCGATGAGCAGTTCTTC. Amino acids: CASSVGGADEQFF. The chain employs TRBV5-8 and TRBJ2-1; TRBD2 matches at 7 bases. Trimming removed 4 bases from V and 8 bases from J; junction bases left unmatched: 6. CDR3 size: 13 residues. Germline CDR1 SGHTS, CDR2 YDEGEE. Supplemented by reference TRBV5-8 and TRBJ2-1, the full variable domain reads EAGVTQSPTHLIKTRGQQATLRCSPISGHTSVYWYQQALGLGLQFLLWYDEGEERNRGNFPPRFSGRQFPNYSSELNVNALELEDSALYLCASSVGGADEQFFGPGTRLTVL.

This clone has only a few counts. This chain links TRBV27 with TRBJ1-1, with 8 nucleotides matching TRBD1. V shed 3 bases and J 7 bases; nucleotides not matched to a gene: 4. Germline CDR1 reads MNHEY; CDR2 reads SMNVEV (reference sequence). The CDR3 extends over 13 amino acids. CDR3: CASSLYTGGEAFF. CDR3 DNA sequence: TGTGCCAGCAGTTTGTATACAGGGGGTGAAGCTTTCTTT.

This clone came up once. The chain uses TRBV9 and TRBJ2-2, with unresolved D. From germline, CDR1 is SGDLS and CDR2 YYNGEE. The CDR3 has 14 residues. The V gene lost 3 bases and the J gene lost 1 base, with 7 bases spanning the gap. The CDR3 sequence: CASSAVGNTGELFF. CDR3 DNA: TGTGCCAGCAGCGCTGTCGGGAACACCGGGGAGCTGTTTTTT. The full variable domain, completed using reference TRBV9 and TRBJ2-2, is DSGVTQTPKHLITATGQRVTLRCSPRSGDLSVYWYQQSLDQGLQFLIQYYNGEERAKGNILERFSAQQFPDLHSELNLSSLELGDSALYFCASSAVGNTGELFFGEGSRLTVL.

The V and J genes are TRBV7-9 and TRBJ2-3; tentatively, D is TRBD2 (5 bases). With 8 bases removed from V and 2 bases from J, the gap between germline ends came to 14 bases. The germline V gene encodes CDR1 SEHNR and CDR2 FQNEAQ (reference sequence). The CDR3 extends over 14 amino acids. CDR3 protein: CASGSEGSTDTQYF. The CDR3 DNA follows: TGTGCCAGCGGGAGTGAGGGATCCACAGATACGCAGTATTTT. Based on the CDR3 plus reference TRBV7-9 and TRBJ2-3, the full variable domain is DTGVSQNPRHKITKRGQNVTFRCDPISEHNRLYWYRQTLGQGPEFLTYFQNEAQLEKSRLLSDRFSAERPKGSFSTLEIQRTEQGDSAMYLCASGSEGSTDTQYFGPGTRLTVL.

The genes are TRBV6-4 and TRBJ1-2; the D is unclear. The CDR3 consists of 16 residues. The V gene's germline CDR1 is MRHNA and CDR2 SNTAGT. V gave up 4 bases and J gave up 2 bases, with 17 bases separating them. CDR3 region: CASSAPGVGENYGYTF. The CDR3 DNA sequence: TGTGCCAGCAGTGCCCCAGGAGTCGGCGAGAACTATGGCTACACCTTC.

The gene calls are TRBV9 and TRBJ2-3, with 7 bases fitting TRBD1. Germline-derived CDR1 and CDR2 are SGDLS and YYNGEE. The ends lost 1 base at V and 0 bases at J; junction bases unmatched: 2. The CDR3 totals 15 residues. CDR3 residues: CASSVRGQSTDTQYF. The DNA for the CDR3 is TGTGCCAGCAGCGTAAGGGGACAGAGCACAGATACGCAGTATTTT.

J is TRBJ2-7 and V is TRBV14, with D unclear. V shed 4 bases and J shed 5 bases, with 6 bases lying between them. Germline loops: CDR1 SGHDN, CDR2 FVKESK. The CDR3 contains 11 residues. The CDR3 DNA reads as TGTGCCAGCAGCCGCTCACACGAGCAGTACTTC. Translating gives CASSRSHEQYF.

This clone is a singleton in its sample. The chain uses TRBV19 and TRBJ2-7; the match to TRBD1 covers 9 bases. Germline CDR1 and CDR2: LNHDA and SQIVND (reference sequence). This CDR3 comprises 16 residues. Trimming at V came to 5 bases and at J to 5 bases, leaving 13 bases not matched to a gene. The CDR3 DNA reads TGTGCCAGTAGTGCGGGACAGGGTCAGGCCTTCCACGAGCAGTACTTC. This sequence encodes CASSAGQGQAFHEQYF.

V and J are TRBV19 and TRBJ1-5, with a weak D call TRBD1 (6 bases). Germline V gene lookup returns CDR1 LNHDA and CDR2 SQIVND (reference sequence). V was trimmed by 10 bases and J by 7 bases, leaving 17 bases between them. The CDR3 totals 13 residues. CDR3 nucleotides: TGTGCCACGACAGGATGGGCGAGCCAGCCCCAGCATTTT. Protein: CATTGWASQPQHF.

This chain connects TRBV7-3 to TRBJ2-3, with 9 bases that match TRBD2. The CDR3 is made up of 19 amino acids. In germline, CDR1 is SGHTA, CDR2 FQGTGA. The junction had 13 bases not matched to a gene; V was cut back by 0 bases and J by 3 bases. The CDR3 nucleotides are TGTGCCAGCAGCTTAACGGCTGGGGGGACTAGCAGACCTACAGATACGCAGTATTTT. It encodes CASSLTAGGTSRPTDTQYF.

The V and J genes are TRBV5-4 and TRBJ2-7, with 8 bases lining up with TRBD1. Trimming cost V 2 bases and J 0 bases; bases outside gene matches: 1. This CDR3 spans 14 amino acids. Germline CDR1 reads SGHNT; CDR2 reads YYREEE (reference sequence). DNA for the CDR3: TGTGCCAGCAGCTTCCAGGGGGCCTCCTACGAGCAGTACTTC. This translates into CASSFQGASYEQYF.